The 16 T cell receptor beta chains below were found in one sample sequenced in a study of spatial heterogeneity in lung cancer (dated by TCRdb to between 2019 and 2020). Receptors were amplified or captured by 5' RACE. Reads for this sample came from a NextSeq 500. TCRdb itself trimmed the public reads at Q25 with fastp, ran MiXCR and retained productive beta chains. Each CDR3 protein gets just one entry, which takes the most common genes and DNA from the rows behind it. This sample gives about 82,000 distinct CDR3 sequences in total; around 12% of them show up just once. The ten largest account for around 4.3% of the sample. The time point label here, explained by the study, means: sample taken at primary tumor resection. For TCR sequencing, whole RNA was extracted from tumor and nontumor lung tissue, or from cryopreserved PBMC samples, and no cell sorting was done. The sequencing here drew on PBMCs, taken at surgery. Receptors originate from a male donor with early-stage non-small cell lung cancer.

This clonotype was seen at least ten times. The CDR3 region is CASSLAGQGVGKNIQYF. The CDR3 nucleotides read TGTGCCAGCAGCTTAGCGGGACAGGGGGTGGGCAAAAACATTCAGTACTTC. This chain links TRBV7-2 with TRBJ2-4, with 11 bases lining up with TRBD1. Losses at the gene ends were 0 bases for V and 3 bases for J; bases not matched to a gene: 4. The CDR3 loop spans 17 amino acids. Germline CDR1 reads SGHTA; CDR2 reads FQGNSA.

This clonotype was recorded a few times. The chain has TRBV2 and TRBJ1-1, with D hard to call. This CDR3 has 12 amino acids. Trimming shortened V by 8 bases and J by 4 bases, and 11 bases separated the two germline ends. Germline CDR1 is SNHLY and CDR2 is FYNNEI. CDR3 in DNA: TGTGCCAGCTTCCTTCGGAGCACTGAAGCTTTCTTT. This codes for CASFLRSTEAFF.

The sample holds a few counts of this clonotype. The chain has TRBV6-5 and TRBJ2-3; the D call may be TRBD1 or TRBD2 (5 bases each). Germline CDR1 and CDR2: MNHEY and SVGAGI. The V end was cut by 6 bases, the J end by 0 bases, with 16 bases between. CDR3 size: 16 residues. In DNA form, the CDR3 reads TGTGCCAGCAGGGAAGGTGGGGGATCTAGCACAGATACGCAGTATTTT. The encoded protein is CASREGGGSSTDTQYF.

This clonotype appeared a few times. The chain combines TRBV20-1 with TRBJ2-7; D is undetermined. The V and J ends lost 0 bases and 0 bases respectively, with 12 bases between them. CDR1 is DFQATT, CDR2 SNEGSKA, per germline (reference sequence). This CDR3 is built from 15 residues. In nucleotides, the CDR3 is TGCAGTGCTAGAGATAGAGATGCACCCTCCTACGAGCAGTACTTC. This encodes CSARDRDAPSYEQYF.

This clonotype appeared a few times. The chain couples TRBV20-1 to TRBJ2-3; TRBD2 aligns across 10 bases. The CDR3 covers 15 residues. Trimming at V came to 7 bases and at J to 2 bases, leaving 9 bases not matched to a gene. Per germline, CDR1 DFQATT and CDR2 SNEGSKA (reference sequence). CDR3 sequence (DNA): TGCAGTGTCTCCCAGCGGGGGGGCTTCACAGATACGCAGTATTTT. Its translation: CSVSQRGGFTDTQYF.

The rearrangement uses TRBV18 and TRBJ2-6; D might be TRBD2 (6 bases). V was cut by 6 bases and J by 1 base, with 13 bases left in between. Germline V gene data show CDR1 as KGHSH and CDR2 as LQKENI. The CDR3 has 16 residues. In DNA, the CDR3 is TGTGCCAGCTCTCGGGACGGGAGATCTGGGGCCAACGTCCTGACTTTC. As protein: CASSRDGRSGANVLTF.

This clonotype was detected only a few times. The chain has TRBV27 and TRBJ2-2; 8 bases agree with TRBD1. The junction had 8 bases not matched to a gene; V was cut back by 2 bases and J by 6 bases. Germline V gene lookup returns CDR1 MNHEY and CDR2 SMNVEV (reference sequence). The CDR3 length is 16 residues. The CDR3 region has the DNA TGTGCCAGCAGTTTAAGGGGGAGACAGGGGCCCGGGGAGCTGTTTTTT. It codes for CASSLRGRQGPGELFF.

The CDR3 region has the DNA TGCGCCAGCAGCTTACAGGGGTCGTCCACAGATACGCAGTATTTT. The encoded protein is CASSLQGSSTDTQYF. This sequence joins TRBV5-1 and TRBJ2-3; 7 bases match TRBD1. Germline-derived CDR1 and CDR2 are SGHRS and YFSETQ. This CDR3 has 15 amino acids. Trimming took 2 bases from V and 2 from J; bases not matched to a gene: 5.

The rearrangement joins TRBV5-1 to TRBJ2-7; unclear D gene. V was pared by 1 base and J by 3 bases, with 8 bases between. Germline CDR1 SGHRS, CDR2 YFSETQ. CDR3 size: 13 residues. As DNA, the CDR3 is TGCGCCAGCAGCTTGACAGAGAGCTACGAGCAGTACTTC. Translation: CASSLTESYEQYF. Filled out from reference TRBV5-1 and TRBJ2-7, the complete variable domain reads KAGVTQTPRYLIKTRGQQVTLSCSPISGHRSVSWYQQTPGQGLQFLFEYFSETQRNKGNFPGRFSGRQFSNSRSEMNVSTLELGDSALYLCASSLTESYEQYFGPGTRLTVT.

This clonotype was detected only a few times. This chain's CDR3 is CASRQPAILNTEAFF. In DNA, the CDR3 is TGTGCCAGCAGACAACCCGCGATTCTGAACACTGAAGCTTTCTTT. The V call is TRBV2, the J call TRBJ1-1; no definite D call. The V and J ends lost 6 bases and 0 bases respectively, with 14 bases between them. Germline CDR1 reads SNHLY; CDR2 reads FYNNEI. The CDR3 runs to 15 residues.

This clonotype was seen more than once but under ten times. The chain joins TRBV12-5 to TRBJ1-1; 7 bases are shared with TRBD1. With 1 base clipped from V and 8 bases from J, the junction kept 4 bases outside the gene matches. The germline CDR1 and CDR2 sequences are LGHNT and FRNRAP. CDR3 length: 13 amino acids. The CDR3 region has the DNA TGTGCTAGTGGTTTGGCGGGACAGCCAGAAGCTTTCTTT. Translating gives CASGLAGQPEAFF.

The chain uses TRBV4-2 and TRBJ2-7, with TRBD2 identical over 11 bases. CDR1 is LGHNA and CDR2 is YNFKEQ in the germline V gene. This CDR3 comprises 16 residues. Germline trimming cut 3 bases from V and 3 bases from J; bases unmatched to any gene: 7. Written as DNA, the CDR3 is TGTGCCAGCAGCCAGGAATTAGCGGGAGGGATCTACGAGCAGTACTTC. Protein: CASSQELAGGIYEQYF.

This clonotype was seen a few times. The chain combines TRBV18 with TRBJ2-6; D gene uncertain. Germline V CDR1 and CDR2: KGHSH, LQKENI. The CDR3 consists of 16 residues. With 0 bases removed from V and 1 base from J, the gap between germline ends came to 7 bases. The CDR3 loop is CASSPPGGSGANVLTF. CDR3 nucleotide sequence: TGTGCCAGCTCACCACCGGGTGGTTCTGGGGCCAACGTCCTGACTTTC.

V is TRBV29-1 and J is TRBJ2-1, with D perhaps TRBD2 (6 bases). The CDR3 totals 16 residues. The ends were cut back, 1 base at V and 3 bases at J, with 16 bases in the middle. CDR1 is SQVTM, CDR2 ANQGSEA, per germline. DNA of the CDR3: TGCAGCGTTGAAGTCCCTAATAGCGGCGACTACAATGAGCAGTTCTTC. It specifies CSVEVPNSGDYNEQFF.

This clonotype came up a few times. This chain connects TRBV6-4 to TRBJ1-3; D remains unclear. The CDR3 sequence is 12 residues long. CDR1 and CDR2 from the germline V gene are MRHNA and SNTAGT. V was clipped by 6 bases and J by 8 bases, with 11 bases between them. The CDR3, as DNA: TGTGCCAGCAGAGAGAAACGGGACACCATATATTTT. The encoded protein is CASREKRDTIYF.

This clonotype was observed many times. The chain employs TRBV7-3 and TRBJ2-1; TRBD2 is a possible D gene (6 bases). The germline gives CDR1 SGHTA, CDR2 FQGTGA. V shed 5 bases and J shed 0 bases, with 14 bases lying between them. The CDR3 extends over 16 amino acids. The CDR3: CASSLYGTLSYNEQFF. The CDR3 DNA is TGTGCCAGCAGCCTCTACGGGACTCTCTCCTACAATGAGCAGTTCTTC.